The 9 T cell receptor beta chains presented below share a single source sample, sequenced in a study of shared clonotypes between healthy human individuals (dated by TCRdb to the early 2020s). Library method: the immunoSEQ multiplex PCR assay. TCRdb obtained this table from immuneACCESS and retained in-frame rearrangements with V and J assigned. These tables miss some clones; where compared with another copy, unresolved V genes account for less than half of the shortfall, and the remainder is unexplained. The sample table holds some 2.1 million clones, of which 93% were seen once. The ten largest clones add up to over 1.5% of the sample. For the CD8 naive samples, CD45RO-negative cells were positively selected for CCR7, yielding a CD45RA+CCR7+ population from which TemRA cells were excluded. Material: naive CD8+ T cells from PBMCs. The cell subset or site label, read with the paper, signifies: CD45RA+CCR7+. The receptors were sampled from a man in his late teens or twenties in good health. Some clones in this sample may be carry-over from other donors' samples.

The chain couples TRBV27 to TRBJ2-2, with unresolved D. This CDR3 comprises 13 residues. CDR1 and CDR2 (germline): MNHEY, SMNVEV (reference sequence). Trimming shortened V by 7 bases and J by 2 bases, and 8 bases separated the two germline ends. The DNA for the CDR3 is TGTGCCAGCACCGGGCCCAACACCGGGGAGCTGTTTTTT. This codes for CASTGPNTGELFF.

This chain links TRBV19 with TRBJ1-4, with D unresolved. The CDR3 spans 13 residues. Per the germline V gene, CDR1 is LNHDA and CDR2 is SQIVND (reference sequence). V lost 5 bases, J lost 7 bases, and 11 bases lay in between. The CDR3 DNA follows: TGTGCCAGTAGTCCCGGCACAACTGAAAAACTGTTTTTT. Encoded protein: CASSPGTTEKLFF.

Only one count was recorded for this clone. CDR3 sequence (DNA): TGTGCCAGCAGCCTCCCGCTGGAGGCTCAAACCTACGAGCAGTACTTC. Amino acids: CASSLPLEAQTYEQYF. The chain recombines TRBV4-2 with TRBJ2-7, with D perhaps TRBD2 (5 bases). The length of the CDR3 is 16 residues. Trimming pared 4 bases from V and 2 bases from J, leaving 18 bases between. Germline-derived CDR1 and CDR2 are LGHNA and YNFKEQ.

CDR3 in DNA: TGTGCCATCAGTGCAGGGGACACCATTTATAATCAGCCCCAGCATTTT. Its protein product is CAISAGDTIYNQPQHF. The chain links TRBV10-3 to TRBJ1-5, with D possibly matching TRBD1 (6 bases). Germline-derived CDR1 and CDR2 are ENHRY and SYGVKD. The CDR3 contains 16 residues. V was cut by 4 bases and J by 4 bases, with 17 bases left in between.

V usage is TRBV7-8 and J usage is TRBJ2-1; the match to TRBD2 covers 13 bases. There are 17 residues in the CDR3. Trimming took 8 bases from V and 2 from J; bases not matched to a gene: 9. Germline values: CDR1 SGHVS, CDR2 FQNEAQ. CDR3 sequence: CASPPGLAGVPYNEQFF. CDR3 bases: TGTGCCAGCCCGCCCGGACTAGCGGGAGTTCCCTACAATGAGCAGTTCTTC.

This chain connects TRBV4-1 to TRBJ1-3; possibly TRBD1 for D (5 bases). The CDR3 has 13 amino acids. Germline CDR1 is MGHRA and CDR2 is YSYEKL. V lost 1 base to trimming and J lost 8 bases, with 9 bases between them. DNA for the CDR3: TGCGCCAGCAGCCAAGTAGGGGTGGACACCATATATTTT. Its protein product is CASSQVGVDTIYF.

CDR3 DNA sequence: TGTGCCAGCAGCGCGACCGCAACTGAAGCTTTCTTT. Protein product: CASSATATEAFF. V and J are TRBV7-9 and TRBJ1-1, with D unresolved. CDR1 and CDR2 (germline): SEHNR, FQNEAQ (reference sequence). Trimming cost V 5 bases and J 5 bases, with 9 bases left between them. The CDR3 sequence is 12 residues long.

The V call is TRBV5-4, the J call TRBJ1-1; 8 bases are shared with TRBD1. The germline V gene has CDR1 SGHNT and CDR2 YYREEE (reference sequence). The CDR3 runs 13 residues. V gave up 4 bases and J gave up 7 bases; unmatched junction bases: 6. CDR3 in amino acids: CASSVDRVVEAFF. CDR3 DNA: TGTGCCAGCAGCGTGGACAGGGTGGTTGAAGCTTTCTTT. Full variable domain (missing parts from reference TRBV5-4 and TRBJ1-1): ETGVTQSPTHLIKTRGQQVTLRCSSQSGHNTVSWYQQALGQGPQFIFQYYREEENGRGNFPPRFSGLQFPNYSSELNVNALELDDSALYLCASSVDRVVEAFFGQGTRLTVV.

The chain combines TRBV19 with TRBJ1-2; D possibly corresponds to TRBD1 (5 bases). This CDR3 has 13 residues. Germline assignment: CDR1 LNHDA and CDR2 SQIVND (reference sequence). Between the trimmed V and J ends, which lost 6 bases and 2 bases, there was a span of 10 bases. DNA for the CDR3: TGTGCCAGTAGCCCCCGACAGAACTATGGCTACACCTTC. It translates to CASSPRQNYGYTF.